The 27 T cell receptor beta chains reported below all come from one sample, sequenced in a study of metastatic and nonmetastatic thyroid tumors. Each patient came to thyroid surgery without any prior treatment (of any kind). TCRdb ran MiXCR on the PCR reads. The profile covers over 11,000 clones, with roughly 30% appearing a single time and about a fifth taken by the ten largest. The sample consisted of tumor tissue. These receptors originate from a female donor with papillary thyroid cancer or a benign thyroid nodule (not recorded which). Some clones in this sample may be carry-over from other donors' samples.

This clone appeared many times. This chain uses TRBV20-1 with TRBJ1-4; TRBD1 might be the D (6 bases). CDR1 is DFQATT and CDR2 is SNEGSKA in the germline V gene (reference sequence). This CDR3 is built from 14 residues. With 2 bases removed from V and 5 bases from J, the gap between germline ends came to 12 bases. In DNA form, the CDR3 reads TGCAGTGCTAGAACCCAGGACAGAAATGAAAAACTGTTTTTT. As protein: CSARTQDRNEKLFF.

By share of the sample, this clone is medium-sized. The rearrangement joins TRBV28 to TRBJ2-1; D gene unclear. CDR1 MDHEN and CDR2 SYDVKM come from the germline V gene. The V end was cut by 7 bases, the J end by 7 bases, with 20 bases between. This CDR3 is 15 amino acids long. In nucleotides, the CDR3 is TGTGCCAGCACGAAAACAAGGGCCGATGGGAATGAGCAGTTCTTC. It translates to CASTKTRADGNEQFF.

This clone was observed a handful of times. The chain recombines TRBV6-1 with TRBJ2-7, with 7 bases aligning to TRBD1. The V segment lost 6 bases and the J segment 0 bases; nucleotides outside the gene matches: 8. This CDR3 spans 15 amino acids. CDR1 and CDR2 from the germline V gene are MNHNS and SASEGT. The DNA for the CDR3 is TGTGCCAGCAGCAAGGACAGGTCGAGCTCCTACGAGCAGTACTTC. Translation gives CASSKDRSSSYEQYF.

In this sample, this clone is medium-sized. The V gene is TRBV24-1, the J gene TRBJ1-2; 10 bases are shared with TRBD1. The CDR3 runs to 17 residues. Trimming took 2 bases from V and 6 from J; bases not matched to a gene: 11. Germline values: CDR1 KGHDR, CDR2 SFDVKD. CDR3 sequence: CATSDSILGTGVDGYTF. The CDR3 region has the DNA TGTGCCACCAGTGATTCAATCCTCGGGACAGGGGTTGATGGCTACACCTTC.

The V and J genes are TRBV27 and TRBJ1-4, with TRBD1 matching 7 bases. V lost 5 bases, J lost 7 bases, and 10 bases stayed unmatched. The CDR3 loop spans 15 amino acids. Germline V lookup: CDR1 MNHEY, CDR2 SMNVEV (reference sequence). CDR3 sequence reads: CASSGPPGGREKLFF. The CDR3 region has the DNA TGTGCCAGCAGTGGCCCGCCAGGGGGTCGTGAAAAACTGTTTTTT.

This clone is medium-sized (0.01 to 0.1%) in the sample. CDR3 sequence (DNA): TGTGCCAGCATTTCAGGACAGGGGACCTACGAGCAGTACTTC. Its protein product is CASISGQGTYEQYF. V and J are TRBV5-5 and TRBJ2-7; TRBD1 matches at 9 bases. V shed 6 bases, J shed 2 bases, and the junction held 6 bases outside the gene matches. The CDR3 sequence is 14 residues long. Germline assignment: CDR1 SGHKS and CDR2 YYEKEE (reference sequence).

Judged by abundance, this clone is medium-sized (0.01 to 0.1%). V and J are TRBV30 and TRBJ2-3, with D possibly being TRBD2 (6 bases). Germline V lookup: CDR1 GTSNPN, CDR2 SVGIG (reference sequence). The germline V and J ends were trimmed by 1 base and 5 bases, with 16 bases remaining between them. This CDR3 has 15 amino acids. The CDR3 sequence: CAWSGSGGSVDTQYF. In nucleotides, the CDR3 is TGTGCCTGGAGTGGATCCGGGGGTTCCGTAGATACGCAGTATTTT.

This clone is medium-sized in the sample. The V gene is TRBV6-1, the J gene TRBJ1-3, with 10 nucleotides matching TRBD1. In germline, CDR1 is MNHNS, CDR2 SASEGT. This CDR3 region has 15 residues. Trimming cost V 0 bases and J 6 bases; bases outside gene matches: 2. The CDR3 is CASSEATGGKNTIYF. The CDR3 region has the DNA TGTGCCAGCAGTGAAGCGACAGGGGGCAAAAACACCATATATTTT.

The V and J genes are TRBV6-2 or TRBV6-3 and TRBJ2-7; no firm D call. Trimming took off 6 bases at V and 6 bases at J, with 12 bases between the two ends. Per germline, CDR1 MNHEY and CDR2 SVGEGT. This CDR3 region has 12 residues. The CDR3 nucleotides are TGTGCCAGCAGCAAACTACTCCGCGAGCAGTACTTC. Translation: CASSKLLREQYF.

The sample holds many counts of this clone. V usage is TRBV29-1 and J usage is TRBJ2-7; the D gene could be TRBD1 or TRBD2 (5 bases each). The V end was cut by 8 bases, the J end by 3 bases, with 14 bases between. This CDR3 comprises 12 residues. CDR1 is SQVTM and CDR2 is ANQGSEA in the germline V gene. DNA for the CDR3: TGCAGCTCCCGGGACGGCCTCTACGAGCAGTACTTC. Its translation: CSSRDGLYEQYF.

This clone was recorded at least ten times. This chain links TRBV7-9 with TRBJ2-1; 8 bases map to TRBD2. The V and J ends lost 2 bases and 2 bases, in that order; junction bases with no gene match: 14. This CDR3 is built from 19 residues. Germline V gene lookup returns CDR1 SEHNR and CDR2 FQNEAQ (reference sequence). The CDR3 bases are TGTGCCAGCAGCTTACTATCGGGACGGGAGGGCATCCCCTACAATGAGCAGTTCTTC. It is translated as CASSLLSGREGIPYNEQFF.

At least ten counts were recorded for this clone. This chain uses TRBV7-2 with TRBJ1-2; D is unresolved. Trimming shortened V by 2 bases and J by 2 bases, and 6 bases separated the two germline ends. Germline loops: CDR1 SGHTA, CDR2 FQGNSA. The CDR3 consists of 13 residues. CDR3 nucleotides: TGTGCCAGCAGCTTACTCGAAAACTATGGCTACACCTTC. The encoded protein is CASSLLENYGYTF.

This clone was recorded a few times. CDR3 sequence (DNA): TGTGCCAGCAGTTTATCCGGGCTCCCCTACAATGAGCAGTTCTTC. It is translated as CASSLSGLPYNEQFF. The chain combines TRBV12-3 or TRBV12-4 with TRBJ2-1; the D is unclear. V lost 2 bases to trimming and J lost 2 bases, with 10 bases between them. This CDR3 is built from 15 residues.

This clone came up a few times. The junction departs from the called germline gene at one end, perhaps through a read error. The V and J genes are TRBV4-2 and TRBJ1-3; possibly TRBD1 for D (5 bases). CDR3 size: 15 residues. Germline lookup yields CDR1 LGHNA and CDR2 YNFKEQ. The CDR3 nucleotides are TGTGCCAGCAGCCAAGTTCGGGACGATGGAAACACCACATATTTT. Protein: CASSQVRDDGNTTYF.

This clone rates as medium-sized. The chain employs TRBV7-3 and TRBJ2-1, with 10 bases identical to TRBD1. The CDR3 is 16 amino acids. Germline assignment: CDR1 SGHTA and CDR2 FQGTGA. The ends lost 4 bases at V and 7 bases at J; junction bases unmatched: 10. For the CDR3, the DNA is TGTGCCAGCAGCTACCTTGTAGGGACAGGGGTGAATGAGCAGTTCTTC. It translates to CASSYLVGTGVNEQFF.

The chain uses TRBV5-1 and TRBJ1-2, with 9 bases that match TRBD1. V shed 4 bases, J shed 7 bases, and the junction held 11 bases outside the gene matches. The CDR3 length is 15 residues. The germline gives CDR1 SGHRS, CDR2 YFSETQ. The CDR3 sequence: CASSPGQGVSLGYTF. The DNA for the CDR3 is TGCGCCAGCAGCCCGGGACAGGGCGTAAGTCTTGGCTACACCTTC.

Ten or more counts support this clone. Within the sample, other DNA sequences also encode this same CDR3. This chain joins TRBV14 and TRBJ2-7; D is unresolved. The germline V and J ends were trimmed by 3 bases and 3 bases, with 6 bases remaining between them. This CDR3 region has 12 residues. Germline assignment: CDR1 SGHDN and CDR2 FVKESK. The CDR3 here is CASSQGGYEQYF. The CDR3 DNA follows: TGTGCCAGCAGCCAGGGCGGCTACGAGCAGTACTTC.

The rearrangement uses TRBV7-3 and TRBJ1-6; 8 nucleotides align to TRBD1. Germline-derived CDR1 and CDR2 are SGHTA and FQGTGA. Germline trimming cut 1 base from V and 6 bases from J; bases unmatched to any gene: 2. The CDR3 runs to 15 residues. The CDR3 loop is CASSLRTGFNSPLHF. CDR3 DNA: TGTGCCAGCAGCTTAAGGACAGGGTTTAATTCACCCCTCCACTTT.

This clone was found many times. The rearrangement links TRBV7-3 to TRBJ1-5; D remains unclear. Trimming took off 2 bases at V and 3 bases at J, with 5 bases between the two ends. Per germline, CDR1 SGHTA and CDR2 FQGTGA. The CDR3 spans 13 residues. CDR3 loop: CASSLGVNQPQHF. CDR3 sequence (DNA): TGTGCCAGCAGCTTAGGCGTCAATCAGCCCCAGCATTTT.

This clone is medium-sized within its sample. V and J are TRBV5-1 and TRBJ2-2; 10 nucleotides line up with TRBD1. This CDR3 has 16 residues. Per the germline V gene, CDR1 is SGHRS and CDR2 is YFSETQ. Losses at the gene ends were 3 bases for V and 1 base for J; bases not matched to a gene: 3. CDR3 nucleotides: TGCGCCAGCAGCTCCCGGACAGGGGGGAACACCGGGGAGCTGTTTTTT. Protein product: CASSSRTGGNTGELFF. The variable domain in full, with the rest retrieved from reference TRBV5-1 and TRBJ2-2, is KAGVTQTPRYLIKTRGQQVTLSCSPISGHRSVSWYQQTPGQGLQFLFEYFSETQRNKGNFPGRFSGRQFSNSRSEMNVSTLELGDSALYLCASSSRTGGNTGELFFGEGSRLTVL.

There are many counts of this clone. This chain connects TRBV30 to TRBJ2-5; D is perhaps TRBD1 (6 bases). V shed 5 bases and J shed 1 base, with 14 bases lying between them. Germline V gene lookup returns CDR1 GTSNPN and CDR2 SVGIG (reference sequence). CDR3 length: 14 amino acids. In DNA form, the CDR3 reads TGTGCCTGGGGCCAGACAGGATCCCAAGAGACCCAGTACTTC. Amino acids: CAWGQTGSQETQYF. The variable domain in full, completed from reference TRBV30 and TRBJ2-5, reads SQTIHQWPATLVQPVGSPLSLECTVEGTSNPNLYWYRQAAGRGLQLLFYSVGIGQISSEVPQNLSASRPQDRQFILSSKKLLLSDSGFYLCAWGQTGSQETQYFGPGTRLLVL.

In this sample, this clone turned up a few times. At one end, the junction sequence differs from germline, possibly due to a read error. In DNA, the CDR3 is TGTGCCAGCAGAGTTAGCGGGAGTCAGGGCAATGAGCGGTTCTTC. It specifies CASRVSGSQGNERFF. The chain couples TRBV6-1 to TRBJ2-1; 9 bases are a match to TRBD2. The CDR3 spans 15 residues. Germline-derived CDR1 and CDR2 are MNHNS and SASEGT.

This clone is labeled as medium-sized. This sequence joins TRBV6-1 and TRBJ2-7; D call uncertain. The V gene lost 0 bases and the J gene lost 5 bases, with 11 bases spanning the gap. Germline assignment: CDR1 MNHNS and CDR2 SASEGT. This CDR3 spans 14 amino acids. The CDR3 sequence is CASSEAIRAHEQYF. CDR3 sequence (DNA): TGTGCCAGCAGTGAAGCGATCCGCGCCCACGAGCAGTACTTC.

This clone is categorized as large (0.1 to 1%). The chain employs TRBV7-2 and TRBJ1-5; 12 bases agree with TRBD1. This CDR3 is 17 amino acids long. Trimming at V came to 4 bases and at J to 7 bases, leaving 11 bases not matched to a gene. The germline V gene has CDR1 SGHTA and CDR2 FQGNSA. CDR3 coding DNA: TGTGCCAGCAGCTCCAGACTGGGACAGGGGGCAGGGCAGCCCCAGCATTTT. Protein sequence: CASSSRLGQGAGQPQHF.

This clone appeared many times. The V gene is TRBV28, the J gene TRBJ2-4; D gene uncertain. Trimming shortened V by 6 bases and J by 8 bases, and 8 bases separated the two germline ends. Germline lookup yields CDR1 MDHEN and CDR2 SYDVKM. The CDR3 sequence is 11 residues long. The CDR3 region is CASSNIDIQYF. The CDR3 DNA reads TGTGCCAGCAGCAACATTGACATTCAGTACTTC.

This chain connects TRBV27 to TRBJ2-6, with no clear D. CDR1 is MNHEY, CDR2 SMNVEV, per germline (reference sequence). V was cut by 5 bases and J by 0 bases, with 8 bases left in between. The CDR3 totals 15 residues. The CDR3 DNA sequence: TGTGCCAGCAGTGTAACCGGCTCTGGGGCCAACGTCCTGACTTTC. This sequence encodes CASSVTGSGANVLTF. Supplemented by reference TRBV27 and TRBJ2-6, the full variable domain reads EAQVTQNPRYLITVTGKKLTVTCSQNMNHEYMSWYRQDPGLGLRQIYYSMNVEVTDKGDVPEGYKVSRKEKRNFPLILESPSPNQTSLYFCASSVTGSGANVLTFGAGSRLTVL.

The chain combines TRBV9 with TRBJ2-7; the match to TRBD1 covers 10 bases. The CDR3 runs 16 residues. With V trimmed by 4 bases and J by 9 bases, 16 bases remained unmatched. Germline loops: CDR1 SGDLS, CDR2 YYNGEE. In nucleotides, the CDR3 is TGTGCCAGCAGCACCCAACCGGGACAGGGGAAGGGAGGGCAGTACTTC. Encoded protein: CASSTQPGQGKGGQYF.